The rows below give T cell receptor beta chains drawn from one sample of a study of cytomegalovirus exposure and HLA in healthy donors. Sequencing was performed with immunoSEQ multiplex PCR; in TCRdb, only in-frame clones are kept and a portion is missing. The sample has roughly 67,000 clones, over 75% seen once. Specimen: PBMCs. These receptors all come from a man aged 35-49 years in good health and CMV-seronegative. Both conserved end residues are part of each CDR3. The order of the fields is V gene, clone size, CDR3 length, J gene, D gene, CDR3 DNA, CDR3 protein. A D gene is named only where the DNA matches it firmly. Size is stated for part of the rows, as once, few or many counts, or as a class when the clone is expanded.

TRBV7-8,-,17,TRBJ1-1,TRBD1,TGTGCCAGCAGACCTCTGGACGGACAGGGGAAATTCACTGAAGCTTTCTTT,CASRPLDGQGKFTEAFF
TRBV19,-,13,TRBJ2-7,-,TGTGCCAGTAGTGCCCGGGACACCTACGAGCAGTACTTC,CASSARDTYEQYF
TRBV12-5,-,13,TRBJ1-5,-,TGTGCTAGTGGTTTTCCCGGGGGGGGGCCCCAGCATTTT,CASGFPGGGPQHF
TRBV5-1,-,14,TRBJ2-7,TRBD1,TGCGCCAGCAGCGAGACAGGGGCCTCCTACGAGCAGTACTTC,CASSETGASYEQYF
TRBV7-2,-,15,TRBJ1-5,-,TGTGCCAGCAGCTTAGTCGGACAGAGCAATCAGCCCCAGCATTTT,CASSLVGQSNQPQHF
TRBV4-2,few,15,TRBJ2-5,TRBD1,TGTGCCAGCAGCCAAGAGGGACAGGGGGCAGAGACCCAGTACTTC,CASSQEGQGAETQYF
TRBV9,-,14,TRBJ2-7,-,TGTGCCAGCAGCCCGATGGCAGGGTCTGGCGAGCAGTACTTC,CASSPMAGSGEQYF
TRBV9,-,18,TRBJ2-5,TRBD2,TGTGCCAGCAGCCCCCAGCCCCTCAGCGGGAGTATCCCAGAGACCCAGTACTTC,CASSPQPLSGSIPETQYF
TRBV5-5,-,16,TRBJ2-1,-,TGTGCCAGCAGCTTGTTAATTTCGGGACTCTACAATGAGCAGTTCTTC,CASSLLISGLYNEQFF
TRBV7-9,-,15,TRBJ2-3,TRBD1,TGTGCCAGCAGCAAACCAGGGGGTAGCACAGATACGCAGTATTTT,CASSKPGGSTDTQYF
TRBV28,-,12,TRBJ2-1,-,TGTGCCAGCAGTTTGGGGGGTTATGAGCAGTTCTTC,CASSLGGYEQFF
TRBV10-3,once,14,TRBJ2-3,TRBD2,TGTGCCATCAGTGAGTTGGGACTAAACCCTGCAGGGTATTTT,CAISELGLNPAGYF
TRBV13,-,14,TRBJ2-5,TRBD2,TGTGCCAGCAGCCTAGCGGGGTACCAAGAGACCCAGTACTTC,CASSLAGYQETQYF
TRBV10-2,-,15,TRBJ2-2,-,TGCGCCAGCACCGAGGGGGGGGCCGTTTCCGGGGAGCTGTTTTTT,CASTEGGAVSGELFF
TRBV27,-,15,TRBJ2-7,-,TGTGCCAGCAGTTTACGGCCGGGACTCCAATACGAGCAGTACTTC,CASSLRPGLQYEQYF
TRBV12-5,-,15,TRBJ2-1,TRBD2,TGTGCTAGTGGTTCCCTAGCGGGGTTGTACAATGAGCAGTTCTTC,CASGSLAGLYNEQFF
TRBV19,-,15,TRBJ1-3,-,TGTGCCAGTAGTATAGATGGCAGCTCTGGAAACACCATATATTTT,CASSIDGSSGNTIYF
TRBV2,-,15,TRBJ2-3,TRBD2,TGTGCCAGCCCTGGGACTAGCGGGAGTCGGGGGGCACAGTATTTT,CASPGTSGSRGAQYF
TRBV28,-,14,TRBJ1-3,TRBD1,TGTGCCAGCAGCTTGGGGACAGGGAGAAACACCATATATTTT,CASSLGTGRNTIYF
TRBV18,-,13,TRBJ2-1,-,TGTGCCAGCTCACCCGAACTAGACGATGAGCAGTTCTTC,CASSPELDDEQFF
TRBV10-3,-,14,TRBJ2-7,TRBD1,TGTGCCATCAGGGAGACAGGGATCTCCTACGAGCAGTACTTC,CAIRETGISYEQYF
TRBV10-2,-,17,TRBJ2-1,TRBD2,TGCGCCAGCAGTGACTGGACTAGCGGGAGTTTTGGCAATGAGCAGTTCTTC,CASSDWTSGSFGNEQFF
TRBV10-3,once,18,TRBJ2-3,TRBD1,TGTGCCATCAGTGAGTCGCCGGGACAGGGGGCCAGCACAGATACGCAGTATTTT,CAISESPGQGASTDTQYF
TRBV13,-,18,TRBJ2-2,TRBD2,TGTGCCAGCAGCCGCCGGGCTAGCGGGGGGTCCATGGCCGGGGAGCTGTTTTTT,CASSRRASGGSMAGELFF
TRBV10-1,-,22,TRBJ2-7,TRBD2,TGCGCCAGCAGTGACCTTGGTATATCCCCCGGACTAGCGGGTCGCTCCCCCTACGAGCAGTACTTC,CASSDLGISPGLAGRSPYEQYF
TRBV19,-,18,TRBJ2-3,TRBD2,TGTGCCAGTAGTGGGGGACTAGCGGGAGCTCCCGTCACAGATACGCAGTATTTT,CASSGGLAGAPVTDTQYF
TRBV11-3,-,15,TRBJ2-3,TRBD1,TGTGCCAGCAGCTTGAGACAGGGGGCGGGAGATACGCAGTATTTT,CASSLRQGAGDTQYF
TRBV27,-,13,TRBJ2-7,-,TGTGCCAGCAGCGCTATCCCCGGGTACGAGCAGTACTTC,CASSAIPGYEQYF
TRBV7-8,-,16,TRBJ2-7,TRBD2,TGTGCCAGCAGCTTAGCGCGTAGCGGGGGCCAAGACGAGCAGTACTTC,CASSLARSGGQDEQYF
TRBV7-2,-,14,TRBJ2-6,-,TGTGCCAGCAGCTTCCGCTCTGGGGCCAACGTCCTGACTTTC,CASSFRSGANVLTF
TRBV28,-,14,TRBJ2-3,-,TGTGCCAGCAGTTTAACAACAGGGTCGCATACGCAGTATTTT,CASSLTTGSHTQYF
TRBV7-9,-,15,TRBJ2-1,TRBD2,TGTTCCAGCAGCCAAAGACTAGCGGTGTACAATGAGCAGTTCTTC,CSSSQRLAVYNEQFF
TRBV5-4,-,16,TRBJ2-5,TRBD2,TGTGCCAGCAGCCCCCGGGGGGGGCAGTCTCAAGAGACCCAGTACTTC,CASSPRGGQSQETQYF
TRBV18,-,11,TRBJ2-3,-,TGTGCCACCCGAGGGGGAGATACGCAGTATTTT,CATRGGDTQYF
TRBV7-3,-,13,TRBJ2-3,-,TGTGCCAGCAGCTTCAGTAGAGGCGAAACGCAGTATTTT,CASSFSRGETQYF
TRBV7-7,-,14,TRBJ2-5,TRBD1,TGTGCCAGCAGCTTAAGGCAGGGGGCATTAGAGCAGTACTTC,CASSLRQGALEQYF
TRBV19,-,15,TRBJ2-2,-,TGTGCCAGTCTTGGAAGCGAGACGAACACCGGGGAGCTGTTTTTT,CASLGSETNTGELFF
TRBV7-9,-,12,TRBJ2-7,-,TGTTCCAGCAGCCGAGTTTCCCCCGAGCAGTACTTC,CSSSRVSPEQYF
TRBV11-1,-,17,TRBJ2-1,TRBD2,TGTGCCAGCAGCCCCGGGACTAGCGGGAGATCCTACAATGAGCAGTTCTTC,CASSPGTSGRSYNEQFF
TRBV10-1,-,13,TRBJ1-6,-,TGCGCCAGCAGTGAAGGGGATAATTCACCCCTCCACTTT,CASSEGDNSPLHF
TRBV18,-,16,TRBJ2-2,TRBD1,TGTGCCAGCTCACTTAAGGACAGGGCGGCGGGAATGGAGCTGTTTTTT,CASSLKDRAAGMELFF
TRBV11-2,-,13,TRBJ1-1,-,TGTGCCAGCACCCTATCGGGGGGGCAGGAAGCTTTCTTT,CASTLSGGQEAFF
TRBV19,-,16,TRBJ2-7,TRBD2,TGTGCCAGTAGTCATACGAGGACTAGCGGGAGCTACGAGCAGTACTTC,CASSHTRTSGSYEQYF
TRBV2,few,11,TRBJ1-2,-,TGTGCCCGCAGTCTAGACTATGGCTACATCTTC,CARSLDYGYIF
TRBV7-9,-,15,TRBJ2-3,-,TGTGCCAGCAGCTTGGGCGTACACCCCACAGATACGCAGTATTTT,CASSLGVHPTDTQYF
TRBV5-4,-,13,TRBJ2-1,-,TGTGCCAGCAGCTTGGGTGGGAGCGATGAGCAGTTCTTC,CASSLGGSDEQFF
TRBV5-1,-,17,TRBJ2-5,TRBD1,TGCGCCAGCAGCTTTTCAACAGGGGATGGACCCCAAGAGACCCAGTACTTC,CASSFSTGDGPQETQYF
TRBV6-5,-,13,TRBJ1-5,-,TGTGCCGGTTGTGCGGGGGCGAATCAGCCCCAGCATTTT,CAGCAGANQPQHF